The 15 T cell receptor beta chains listed next were all sequenced from one sample in a study of T-cell memory formation after mild COVID-19. TCRdb redid the calling of the 5' RACE reads with MiXCR, one entry per CDR3 protein. The sample records about 430,000 distinct CDR3 sequences, roughly 26% being singletons. The sequencing input was PBMCs or a T cell subset sorted from them (not recorded which). These receptors were obtained from an adult woman who had mild COVID-19 (a few samples of this study predate the infection). Cell type and time point are not known.

This clonotype has a handful of counts. The chain uses TRBV2 and TRBJ1-5; D is unresolved. Germline V lookup: CDR1 SNHLY, CDR2 FYNNEI. The CDR3 runs 14 residues. Trimming took 1 base from V and 4 from J, leaving 8 bases between them. The CDR3 sequence: CASSEGSPNQPQHF. The DNA of the CDR3 is TGTGCCAGCAGTGAAGGCAGCCCGAATCAGCCCCAGCATTTT.

This clonotype showed up many times. The CDR3 nucleotides read TGTGCCACCAGCTGGGGCAGGGCGAACACCGGGGAGCTGTTTTTT. Its protein is CATSWGRANTGELFF. The chain combines TRBV15 with TRBJ2-2, with a tentative D call TRBD1 (5 bases). Germline assignment: CDR1 LNHNV and CDR2 YYDKDF (reference sequence). There are 15 residues in the CDR3. With 5 bases removed from V and 0 bases from J, the gap between germline ends came to 10 bases.

The rearrangement links TRBV15 to TRBJ2-5, with D unresolved. Germline values: CDR1 LNHNV, CDR2 YYDKDF (reference sequence). This CDR3 is built from 12 residues. V was cut by 3 bases and J by 4 bases, with 6 bases left in between. The CDR3, as DNA: TGTGCCACCAGCAGGAACTCAGAGACCCAGTACTTC. Protein product: CATSRNSETQYF.

The chain combines TRBV28 with TRBJ1-1; 7 nucleotides align to TRBD1. Germline V gene data show CDR1 as MDHEN and CDR2 as SYDVKM. V shed 6 bases and J 6 bases; nucleotides not matched to a gene: 10. This CDR3 comprises 14 residues. In DNA form, the CDR3 reads TGTGCCAGCAGGCCACAGGGGATGAAGGCTGAAGCTTTCTTT. It translates to CASRPQGMKAEAFF.

The chain links TRBV20-1 to TRBJ2-1, with D perhaps matching TRBD1 or TRBD2 (6 bases each). Per the germline V gene, CDR1 is DFQATT and CDR2 is SNEGSKA (reference sequence). Between the trimmed V and J ends, which lost 1 base and 9 bases, there was a span of 13 bases. The CDR3 consists of 13 residues. As DNA, the CDR3 is TGCAGTGCTAGAGGGGGGGCAGGGATTGAGCAGTTCTTC. It translates to CSARGGAGIEQFF.

Only a few counts were recorded for this clonotype. CDR3: CASSQPQDSYYEQYF. The CDR3 coding sequence is TGTGCCAGCAGCCAACCCCAGGATTCATACTACGAGCAGTACTTC. The genes are TRBV4-2 and TRBJ2-7, with D hard to call. Germline CDR1 is LGHNA and CDR2 is YNFKEQ. V was shortened by 2 bases and J by 3 bases, with 14 bases between the two germline ends. This CDR3 spans 15 amino acids.

V and J are TRBV7-9 and TRBJ2-7; D remains ambiguous. Trimming pared 6 bases from V and 2 bases from J, leaving 8 bases between. CDR3 length: 12 amino acids. Per the germline V gene, CDR1 is SEHNR and CDR2 is FQNEAQ (reference sequence). Here the CDR3 DNA reads TGTGCCAGCAGTGTGGCCGCCTACGAGCAGTACTTC. Translating gives CASSVAAYEQYF.

V usage is TRBV6-5 and J usage is TRBJ2-5; D perhaps matches TRBD2 (6 bases). V shed 7 bases and J shed 4 bases, with 16 bases lying between them. The CDR3 is 14 amino acids. Looked up from germline, CDR1 is MNHEY and CDR2 is SVGAGI. CDR3 sequence (DNA): TGTGCCAGCACCGGGGGAAGGGCTGGAGAGACCCAGTACTTC. Translating it yields CASTGGRAGETQYF.

This clonotype showed up just a few times. The J gene is TRBJ2-7, the V gene TRBV5-1; a weak D match, TRBD1 (6 bases). Germline V gene lookup returns CDR1 SGHRS and CDR2 YFSETQ. This CDR3 is built from 15 residues. Deletions cut 2 bases from V and 2 bases from J, with 14 bases between. The CDR3 bases are TGCGCCAGCAGCTTTTGGGACAATCTTCCCTACGAGCAGTACTTC. It specifies CASSFWDNLPYEQYF.

This clonotype came up a few times. The J gene is TRBJ1-5, the V gene TRBV7-8; D may be TRBD1 (5 bases). V was pared by 1 base and J by 1 base, with 8 bases between. This CDR3 has 15 residues. CDR1 is SGHVS and CDR2 is FQNEAQ in the germline V gene. CDR3 protein: CASSLVTESNQPQHF. The CDR3 nucleotides read TGTGCCAGCAGCTTAGTGACAGAGAGCAATCAGCCCCAGCATTTT.

The gene calls are TRBV15 and TRBJ1-2; D is perhaps TRBD1 (5 bases). This CDR3 contains 15 residues. The ends were cut back, 0 bases at V and 0 bases at J, with 8 bases in the middle. In germline, CDR1 is LNHNV, CDR2 YYDKDF (reference sequence). Written as DNA, the CDR3 is TGTGCCACCAGCAGAGATCCAGGGTCTAACTATGGCTACACCTTC. It translates to CATSRDPGSNYGYTF.

Here the CDR3 DNA reads TGTGCCAGCAGCTTAGCGGGGGGCGGTGGGAATGAGCAGTTCTTC. Its translation is CASSLAGGGGNEQFF. The rearrangement links TRBV7-2 to TRBJ2-1, with D perhaps given as TRBD1 or TRBD2 (6 bases each). Trimming removed 0 bases at V and 7 bases at J, with 13 bases between. The CDR3 has 15 residues. CDR1 and CDR2 from the germline V gene are SGHTA and FQGNSA.

This clonotype was seen a handful of times. The V call is TRBV15, the J call TRBJ1-1; possibly TRBD1 for D (6 bases). The CDR3 is made up of 17 amino acids. Germline V gene lookup returns CDR1 LNHNV and CDR2 YYDKDF (reference sequence). Trimming removed 3 bases at V and 0 bases at J, with 17 bases between. CDR3 coding DNA: TGTGCCACCAGCAGGACTCAGGGGATTCAGGTGAACACTGAAGCTTTCTTT. Translation: CATSRTQGIQVNTEAFF. The full variable domain, completed using reference TRBV15 and TRBJ1-1, is DAMVIQNPRYQVTQFGKPVTLSCSQTLNHNVMYWYQQKSSQAPKLLFHYYDKDFNNEADTPDNFQSRRPNTSFCFLDIRSPGLGDTAMYLCATSRTQGIQVNTEAFFGQGTRLTVV.

This chain joins TRBV7-2 and TRBJ2-6; D perhaps matches TRBD2 (6 bases). The germline gives CDR1 SGHTA, CDR2 FQGNSA. V was trimmed by 8 bases and J by 0 bases, leaving 11 bases between them. The CDR3 is 15 amino acids. The CDR3 DNA reads TGTGCCAGCGCGGGACTCCGCTCTGGGGCCAACGTCCTGACTTTC. Amino acid sequence: CASAGLRSGANVLTF.

The rearrangement uses TRBV19 and TRBJ1-1, with D perhaps matching TRBD1 (5 bases). V gave up 3 bases and J gave up 1 base, with 9 bases separating them. The CDR3 loop spans 14 amino acids. Germline V lookup: CDR1 LNHDA, CDR2 SQIVND (reference sequence). The CDR3, as DNA: TGTGCCAGTAGTATTGACAGTCCGAACACTGAAGCTTTCTTT. It codes for CASSIDSPNTEAFF.